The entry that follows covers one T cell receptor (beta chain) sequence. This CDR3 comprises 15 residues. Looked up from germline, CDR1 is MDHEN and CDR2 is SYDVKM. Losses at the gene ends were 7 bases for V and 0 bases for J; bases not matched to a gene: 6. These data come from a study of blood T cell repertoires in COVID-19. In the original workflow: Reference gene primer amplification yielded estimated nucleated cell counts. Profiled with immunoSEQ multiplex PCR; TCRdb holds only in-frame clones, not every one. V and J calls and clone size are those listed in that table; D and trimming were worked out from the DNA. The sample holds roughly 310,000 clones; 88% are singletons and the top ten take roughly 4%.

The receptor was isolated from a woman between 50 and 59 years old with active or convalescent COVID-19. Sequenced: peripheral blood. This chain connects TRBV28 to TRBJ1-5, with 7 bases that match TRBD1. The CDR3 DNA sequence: TGTGCCAGCAACCCGGGACAGTATAGCAATCAGCCCCAGCATTTT. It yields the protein CASNPGQYSNQPQHF. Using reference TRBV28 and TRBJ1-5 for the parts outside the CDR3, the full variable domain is DVKVTQSSRYLVKRTGEKVFLECVQDMDHENMFWYRQDPGLGLRLIYFSYDVKMKEKGDIPEGYSVSREKKERFSLILESASTNQTSMYLCASNPGQYSNQPQHFGDGTRLSIL.